One T cell receptor beta chain is described in this entry. It has no known antigen specificity. Base qualities are not recorded, but no much larger clone differs from it by a single base. CDR1 KGHSH and CDR2 LQKENI were looked up in the germline V gene. A distance of 11 bases separates the germline ends of V and J, which lose 1 base and 8 bases respectively. CDR3 length: 14 amino acids, cysteine to phenylalanine. Only the CDR3 part of the read is kept: 42 bases, read in frame from the first base. One collaborating source in Seattle enrolled patients while the patients were actively infected and followed the patients over time throughout the course of disease. Each collaborating institution followed its own protocols to collect whole blood in K2EDTA tubes. For TCRbeta analysis, collaborators shipped samples as frozen whole blood, isolated PBMCs, or DNA extracted from either of those sample types. The data stem from a study of blood T cell repertoires in COVID-19 (dated by TCRdb to about 2020). Turning to the overall study: The collaborator samples originated in the United States, Italy and Spain and spanned the acute and convalescent phases of COVID-19. The prospective study material was composed of cDNA or gDNA derived from T cells, B-cell-depleted T cells, or PBMCs. The dataset comprised deeply sampled blood TCRbeta repertoires from subjects exposed to, actively infected with, or recovered from COVID-19. A freely available public database, intended as a resource for researchers studying the immune response to SARS-CoV-2, is where the repertoires were released. Samples came from the ongoing ImmuneRACE study (first 160 participants) plus 1,254 subjects from 6 global collaborators. A de-identified subject ID, COVID-19 status, age in years and sex were almost always included in the sample metadata. Where available, HLA class I and class II types were taken from metadata supplied by the sample provider and were not determined by assay-based typing. What the work shows at the level of the full study, not this receptor alone: Clinical and demographic metadata were provided uncurated, with the amount varying by source and participant.

The immunoSEQ Assay, a bias-controlled multiplex PCR, was used to amplify TCRbeta CDR3 regions from genomic DNA. Regarding the original processing steps: Within the assay, amplification of reference gene primers was used to estimate how many nucleated cells each sample contained. Sequence reads were collapsed and filtered to measure the absolute abundance of every unique TCRbeta CDR3 rearrangement. For each sample, productive Simpson clonality was calculated as the square root of Simpson's diversity index across productive rearrangements. In its TCRdb copy, this immuneACCESS table keeps in-frame sequences only and misses some clones. Where compared with another copy, unresolved V genes explain less than half of these, and the others have no known cause. V and J calls and clone size are those listed in that table; D and trimming were worked out from the DNA. This sample comprises some 450,000 clones, approximately 90% of them detected only once. The ten largest account for 10% to 15% of the sample.

Recombination connected TRBV18 to TRBJ1-4; TRBD1 could be the D gene, as 6 bases match. The sequencing sample was made of peripheral blood. This clonotype was obtained from a woman between 45 and 60 years old with COVID-19, enrolled during active disease. The CDR3 protein: CASSPRDNGEKLFF. The DNA sequence is given as TGTGCCAGCTCACCACGGGACAATGGCGAAAAACTGTTTTTT.